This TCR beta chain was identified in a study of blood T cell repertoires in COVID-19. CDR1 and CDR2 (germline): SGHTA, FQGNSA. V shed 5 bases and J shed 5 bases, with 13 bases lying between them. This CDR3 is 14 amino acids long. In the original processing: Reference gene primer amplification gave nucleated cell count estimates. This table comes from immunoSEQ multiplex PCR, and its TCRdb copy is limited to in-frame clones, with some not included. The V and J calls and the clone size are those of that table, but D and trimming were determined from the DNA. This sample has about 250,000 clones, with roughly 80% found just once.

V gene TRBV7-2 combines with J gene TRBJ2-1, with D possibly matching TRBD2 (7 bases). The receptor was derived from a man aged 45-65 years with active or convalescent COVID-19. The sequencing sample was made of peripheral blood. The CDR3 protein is CASSGGGAHNEQFF. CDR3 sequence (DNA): TGTGCCAGCAGCGGTGGGGGGGCCCACAATGAGCAGTTCTTC. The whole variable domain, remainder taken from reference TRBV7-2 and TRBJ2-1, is GAGVSQSPSNKVTEKGKDVELRCDPISGHTALYWYRQSLGQGLEFLIYFQGNSAPDKSGLPSDRFSAERTGGSVSTLTIQRTQQEDSAVYLCASSGGGAHNEQFFGPGTRLTVL.